This TCR beta chain appears in the sequencing data of a study of beta chain features in type 1 diabetes. This clone was recorded a few times. The antigen remains unidentified. Expressed TCRB transcripts were sequenced after all isolated RNA was converted to cDNA. A few million reads were obtained on average from naive, central memory and regulatory T cell samples. Assay used: immunoSEQ multiplex PCR; TCRdb lists only in-frame clones, some missing. The sample holds 300,000 or so clones, 13% seen once. Findings and caveats of the study: Cells with high TCR expression could be over-represented by cDNA sequencing. The naive, central memory and Treg TCRB repertoires looked more alike in patients than they did in healthy donors. Researchers report that Type 1 diabetes patients had moderately but significantly shorter TCRB CDR3s across all four CD4+ subsets.

The CDR3 consists of 15 residues. Trimming took 4 bases from V and 1 from J, leaving 11 bases between them. Germline CDR1 and CDR2: LNHDA and SQIVND (reference sequence). Sorting of CD4+ naive, central memory, regulatory and stem cell-like memory cells was performed via CD45RO/CCR7/CD25/CD127/CD95/CD27. The specimen sequenced was naive CD4+ T cells from blood. This chain connects TRBV19 to TRBJ2-1; a weak D match, TRBD1 (5 bases). This TCR came from a woman aged 18 to 35 with type 1 diabetes. The CDR3 here is CASSTHRSSYNEQFF. The CDR3 nucleotides are TGTGCCAGTAGTACACACAGGAGTTCCTACAATGAGCAGTTCTTC.